This TCR beta chain was recovered during a study of blood T cell repertoires in COVID-19. Across the whole study: Some COVID-19 samples were acute and others convalescent; all came from the United States, Italy and Spain. PBMCs, B-cell-depleted T cells, or T cells were the source of the cDNA or gDNA that made up the material.

Looked up from germline, CDR1 is LGHNT and CDR2 is FRNRAP. The V gene lost 7 bases and the J gene lost 10 bases, with 23 bases spanning the gap. The CDR3 extends over 15 amino acids. In the original processing: Reference gene primers were amplified, and this amplification served to estimate nucleated cell counts. TCRdb keeps only in-frame clones here, not all; method: immunoSEQ multiplex PCR. The V and J calls and clone size are taken from that table; D and trimming were inferred from the DNA. This sample has about 18,000 clones, with 75% to 90% found just once. The chain is built from TRBV12-5 and TRBJ2-1; maybe TRBD1 (6 bases). The clonotype comes from a man aged 55 to 70 with active COVID-19. Sequencing was done on a sample of peripheral blood. The CDR3 DNA reads TGTGCTAGTGCCCACAGGGCCGTCTCGTTTGGGGAGCAGTTCTTC. The encoded protein is CASAHRAVSFGEQFF. The whole variable domain, filled in from reference TRBV12-5 and TRBJ2-1, reads DARVTQTPRHKVTEMGQEVTMRCQPILGHNTVFWYRQTMMQGLELLAYFRNRAPLDDSGMPKDRFSAEMPDATLATLKIQPSEPRDSAVYFCASAHRAVSFGEQFFGPGTRLTVL.